This TCR beta chain was profiled in a study of T cells in Graves' hyperthyroidism and ophthalmopathy. Germline V CDR1 and CDR2: MGHDK, SYGVNS. This CDR3 region has 14 residues. V was pared by 3 bases and J by 4 bases, with 12 bases between. Amplified TCR beta CDR3 regions derived from RNA transcripts. The TCR CDR3 first-round RT-PCR relied on the HTBI primer set. TCRdb itself ran the multiplex PCR reads through MiXCR, one entry per CDR3 protein. The profile shows roughly 500,000 distinct CDR3 sequences, 40% to 50% of them singletons. The TCR originated in an adult woman with Graves' disease, either hyperthyroidism or ophthalmopathy (not recorded which). V usage is TRBV25-1 and J usage is TRBJ1-2; D is unresolved. The sample taken for sequencing was peripheral blood or thyroid tissue (not recorded which). DNA for the CDR3: TGTGCCAGCAGTGATCCGCGCAACCCCTATGGCTACACCTTC. Translated, it gives CASSDPRNPYGYTF.